These 2 T cell receptor beta chains share one sample of origin, sequenced in a study of OX40 agonist ivuxolimab in advanced cancers. Clones were sequenced by immunoSEQ multiplex PCR, and TCRdb holds only the in-frame ones, with some missing. The table lists 90,000 to 100,000 clones, about 88% of them singletons, with 0.8% to 0.9% in the top ten. The source material was CD4+ or CD8+ T cells sorted from blood, sampled in a trial of the OX40 agonist ivuxolimab. These receptors all come from an adult with an advanced solid tumor such as melanoma, head and neck, liver or kidney cancer.

The rearrangement joins TRBV27 to TRBJ1-1; D might be TRBD1 (5 bases). The V end lost 2 bases, the J end lost 4 bases, and 11 bases lay between the germline ends. Germline V gene data show CDR1 as MNHEY and CDR2 as SMNVEV (reference sequence). CDR3 length equals 14 residues. CDR3 sequence: CASSLGSGPTEAFF. Written as DNA, the CDR3 is TGTGCCAGCAGTTTAGGGTCGGGGCCCACTGAAGCTTTCTTT.

This chain links TRBV9 with TRBJ1-1; D may be TRBD1 (5 bases). This CDR3 has 13 amino acids. The germline V and J ends were trimmed by 5 bases and 1 base, with 9 bases remaining between them. Looked up from germline, CDR1 is SGDLS and CDR2 is YYNGEE. The CDR3: CASRGRGNTEAFF. As DNA, the CDR3 is TGTGCCAGCAGGGGGCGAGGGAACACTGAAGCTTTCTTT.